These 23 T cell receptor beta chains share one sample of origin, sequenced in a study of T cell responses to AZD1222 COVID-19 vaccine. The method was immunoSEQ multiplex PCR; TCRdb's version includes in-frame clones alone and lacks a portion of them. The sample includes around 140,000 clones, around 90% of them seen just once. The specimen comprised peripheral blood, sampled on day 0 of AZD1222 vaccination. These receptors were obtained from an adult in good health.

This sequence joins TRBV3-1 (or the pseudogene TRBV3-2) and TRBJ1-3; 7 nucleotides agree with TRBD1. There are 14 residues in the CDR3. The junction had 5 bases not matched to a gene; V was cut back by 5 bases and J by 4 bases. Germline CDR1 is LGHDT and CDR2 is YNNKEL (reference sequence). The CDR3 spells CASSGRDSGNTIYF. DNA of the CDR3: TGTGCCAGCAGCGGCCGGGACAGCGGAAACACCATATATTTT.

The CDR3 loop reads CASSQEGGVGGYTF. The CDR3 nucleotides read TGCGCCAGCAGCCAAGAGGGTGGGGTCGGCGGCTACACCTTC. The chain recombines TRBV4-3 with TRBJ1-2; D unclear. Germline V gives CDR1 LGHNA, CDR2 YSLEER. The length of the CDR3 is 14 residues. V was trimmed by 0 bases and J by 8 bases, leaving 13 bases between them.

The chain combines TRBV6-5 with TRBJ1-5; D gene ambiguous. Germline V gene lookup returns CDR1 MNHEY and CDR2 SVGAGI. Trimming removed 4 bases at V and 5 bases at J, with 3 bases between. This CDR3 is built from 11 residues. In DNA form, the CDR3 reads TGTGCCAGCAGTTCCGATCAGCCCCAGCATTTT. Protein product: CASSSDQPQHF.

The rearrangement links TRBV7-9 to TRBJ2-3; a weak D match, TRBD2 (7 bases). The V gene lost 1 base and the J gene lost 6 bases, with 11 bases spanning the gap. Germline V lookup: CDR1 SEHNR, CDR2 FQNEAQ (reference sequence). This CDR3 has 14 residues. This CDR3 reads CASSLGGGWDTQYF. CDR3 DNA sequence: TGTGCCAGCAGCTTAGGCGGGGGCTGGGATACGCAGTATTTT.

V usage is TRBV6-2 or TRBV6-3 and J usage is TRBJ2-1, with D unresolved. Trimming shortened V by 2 bases and J by 3 bases, and 17 bases separated the two germline ends. The CDR3 has 17 amino acids. Germline-derived CDR1 and CDR2 are MNHEY and SVGEGT. CDR3: CASSYPQTLTSYNEQFF. The CDR3 nucleotides are TGTGCCAGCAGTTACCCACAGACCCTCACCAGCTACAATGAGCAGTTCTTC.

This sequence joins TRBV30 and TRBJ1-1; no firm D call. The CDR3 has 12 amino acids. The ends were cut back, 0 bases at V and 4 bases at J, with 6 bases in the middle. Germline V gives CDR1 GTSNPN, CDR2 SVGIG (reference sequence). CDR3: CAWSVLVTEAFF. The CDR3 DNA reads as TGTGCCTGGAGTGTGCTGGTCACTGAAGCTTTCTTT.

The chain uses TRBV4-2 and TRBJ2-2; 8 nucleotides agree with TRBD2. Germline-derived CDR1 and CDR2 are LGHNA and YNFKEQ. The J segment lost 0 bases and the V segment lost 7 bases, leaving 16 bases of the junction unmatched. The CDR3 has 19 amino acids. The CDR3 DNA follows: TGTGCCAGCACTCCCGTGTCGGGGGGGGGCCATTCGAACACCGGGGAGCTGTTTTTT. Amino acid sequence: CASTPVSGGGHSNTGELFF.

This chain joins TRBV19 and TRBJ1-1; D is undetermined. Germline CDR1 reads LNHDA; CDR2 reads SQIVND (reference sequence). The CDR3 has 12 residues. The ends were cut back, 8 bases at V and 4 bases at J, with 11 bases in the middle. The CDR3 spells CASGRLSTEAFF. CDR3 DNA: TGTGCCAGTGGTCGACTTTCCACTGAAGCTTTCTTT.

The chain carries TRBV12-3 or TRBV12-4 and TRBJ1-1; TRBD1 is a possible D gene (6 bases). The V end was cut by 7 bases, the J end by 1 base, with 10 bases between. This CDR3 comprises 13 residues. CDR3 residues: CASNPTGNTEAFF. The CDR3 region has the DNA TGTGCCAGCAACCCGACAGGGAACACTGAAGCTTTCTTT.

The CDR3 nucleotides are TGTGCCAGCTCCCGGGGTTGGGCAACTAATGAAAAACTGTTTTTT. It translates to CASSRGWATNEKLFF. The chain has TRBV6-5 and TRBJ1-4, with D hard to call. The CDR3 has 15 residues. Between the trimmed V and J ends, which lost 8 bases and 0 bases, there was a span of 13 bases. CDR1 and CDR2 (germline): MNHEY, SVGAGI.

This CDR3 is CASSSPGSSYNEQFF. In DNA form, the CDR3 reads TGTGCCAGCAGCTCTCCAGGGAGCTCCTACAATGAGCAGTTCTTC. This sequence joins TRBV5-4 and TRBJ2-1, with D perhaps TRBD1 or TRBD2 (5 bases each). V lost 3 bases, J lost 0 bases, and 10 bases lay in between. This CDR3 spans 15 amino acids. CDR1 and CDR2 (germline): SGHNT, YYREEE (reference sequence).

The rearrangement uses TRBV5-8 and TRBJ1-2; 9 nucleotides align to TRBD1. The CDR3 consists of 14 residues. CDR1 SGHTS and CDR2 YDEGEE come from the germline V gene. V trimming: 0 bases; J trimming: 7 bases; junction bases outside the gene matches: 4. The CDR3 loop reads CASSLEDRGIGYTF. Written as DNA, the CDR3 is TGTGCCAGCAGCTTGGAGGACAGGGGTATTGGCTACACCTTC.

The chain joins TRBV19 to TRBJ1-1; D is possibly TRBD1 (6 bases). V lost 4 bases and J lost 0, with 9 bases in between. This CDR3 has 14 residues. Germline-derived CDR1 and CDR2 are LNHDA and SQIVND (reference sequence). In DNA form, the CDR3 reads TGTGCCAGTAGTAGGACAGAGATGAACACTGAAGCTTTCTTT. Protein sequence: CASSRTEMNTEAFF.

This chain uses TRBV6-6 with TRBJ1-4, with unresolved D. V was clipped by 4 bases and J by 6 bases, with 6 bases between them. Germline-derived CDR1 and CDR2 are MNHNY and SVGAGI (reference sequence). The CDR3 runs 12 residues. This CDR3 reads CASSSPYEKLFF. The DNA for the CDR3 is TGTGCCAGCAGTTCGCCCTATGAAAAACTGTTTTTT.

This chain joins TRBV6-5 and TRBJ1-1, with D possibly being TRBD1 (6 bases). Germline V gives CDR1 MNHEY, CDR2 SVGAGI. The CDR3 spans 12 residues. V lost 2 bases to trimming and J lost 11 bases, with 12 bases between them. The CDR3 DNA is TGTGCCAGCAGTTACGGAGGGGGGACGGCTTTCTTT. This gives the protein CASSYGGGTAFF.

CDR3 nucleotides: TGTGCCAGCAGCAGTTTCGAGGGGAATAACTATGGCTACACCTTC. Amino acids: CASSSFEGNNYGYTF. The chain recombines TRBV7-6 with TRBJ1-2; possibly TRBD1 for D (5 bases). Trimming removed 5 bases from V and 1 base from J, with 14 bases in between. The CDR3 runs 15 residues. The germline V gene has CDR1 SGHVS and CDR2 FNYEAQ.

The chain couples TRBV21-1 to TRBJ2-7; the DNA was not used to check the table's D call, TRBD2. TRBV21-1 is described as a pseudogene. CDR3 length: 13 amino acids. The chain's CDR3 is CASKARGRDEQYF. As DNA, the CDR3 is TGTGCCAGCAAGGCGAGGGGGAGGGACGAGCAGTACTTC.

The CDR3 here is CASSPDWNTEAFF. In DNA form, the CDR3 reads TGTGCCAGCAGCCCGGACTGGAACACTGAAGCTTTCTTT. V and J are TRBV7-8 and TRBJ1-1; unclear D gene. CDR1 SGHVS and CDR2 FQNEAQ come from the germline V gene. The CDR3 extends over 13 amino acids. Deletions cut 5 bases from V and 1 base from J, with 8 bases between.

The chain employs TRBV11-2 and TRBJ2-7; TRBD1 aligns across 8 bases. The CDR3 totals 15 residues. Germline V lookup: CDR1 SGHAT, CDR2 FQNNGV. The V segment lost 4 bases and the J segment 3 bases; nucleotides outside the gene matches: 8. The CDR3 here is CASSSSLDRVYEQYF. The CDR3 DNA reads as TGTGCCAGCAGCTCATCCCTGGACAGGGTCTACGAGCAGTACTTC. Looking up the rest from reference TRBV11-2 and TRBJ2-7 gives the full variable domain: EAGVAQSPRYKIIEKRQSVAFWCNPISGHATLYWYQQILGQGPKLLIQFQNNGVVDDSQLPKDRFSAERLKGVDSTLKIQPAKLEDSAVYLCASSSSLDRVYEQYFGPGTRLTVT.

This clone was counted a single time. Sequence at one end of the junction differs from germline and may be a read error. The chain joins TRBV29-1 to TRBJ2-3; TRBD2 matches at 8 bases. This CDR3 contains 13 residues. The V gene's germline CDR1 is SQVTM and CDR2 ANQGSEA. CDR3 coding DNA: TGCAGCGTGGAAGCGGGGGTGAGAGATACGCAGTATTTT. It codes for CSVEAGVRDTQYF.

This chain uses TRBV18 with TRBJ1-5, with D hard to call. The CDR3 contains 14 residues. The V end lost 5 bases, the J end lost 2 bases, and 10 bases lay between the germline ends. CDR1 is KGHSH and CDR2 is LQKENI in the germline V gene. DNA of the CDR3: TGTGCCAGCTCAACGAGTGGACGCAATCAGCCCCAGCATTTT. Translated, it gives CASSTSGRNQPQHF.

The V call is TRBV28, the J call TRBJ2-2; tentative D call: TRBD2 (6 bases). This CDR3 spans 15 amino acids. V shed 10 bases and J shed 4 bases, with 19 bases lying between them. Per germline, CDR1 MDHEN and CDR2 SYDVKM. The CDR3 nucleotides read TGTGCCACCCTGATTGGGGGGAGCGGCACCGGGGAGCTGTTTTTT. Its translation is CATLIGGSGTGELFF.

The rearrangement joins TRBV29-1 to TRBJ1-2; D remains unclear. This CDR3 has 10 residues. V gave up 4 bases and J gave up 5 bases, with 5 bases separating them. Germline lookup yields CDR1 SQVTM and CDR2 ANQGSEA. The CDR3 DNA follows: TGCAGCGTTGGGCAGTATGGCTACACCTTC. Amino acids: CSVGQYGYTF.